This T cell receptor beta chain came from a study of radiation and T cells in renal cell carcinoma. Across the whole study: Nephrectomy followed 15 Gy stereotactic body radiation by 4 weeks.

This CDR3 has 14 amino acids. V was pared by 5 bases and J by 7 bases, with 9 bases of the junction left unmatched. From germline, CDR1 is LNHDA and CDR2 SQIVND (reference sequence). Assay used: immunoSEQ multiplex PCR; TCRdb lists only in-frame clones, some missing. The sample lists some 120,000 clones, roughly 77% occurring once. General observations from the study: In blood, top tumor clones expanded by 2 weeks, shrinking by 4.

Documented time point: blood 2 weeks post-SBRT. Sample treatment: 15 Gy SBRT to primary tumor, nephrectomy 4 weeks later. Clear cell pathology was present in this patient's renal cell carcinoma. For this clone: Its antigen is unidentified.

The starting material was blood, obtained from a patient whose treatment included radiotherapy and nephrectomy. This clonotype originated in a woman aged 55-70 years with renal cell carcinoma. The genes are TRBV19 and TRBJ1-2, with 8 bases aligning to TRBD1. CDR3 in amino acids: CASSFRTGRGGYTF. CDR3 DNA: TGTGCCAGTAGTTTCCGGACAGGGAGAGGTGGCTACACCTTC.